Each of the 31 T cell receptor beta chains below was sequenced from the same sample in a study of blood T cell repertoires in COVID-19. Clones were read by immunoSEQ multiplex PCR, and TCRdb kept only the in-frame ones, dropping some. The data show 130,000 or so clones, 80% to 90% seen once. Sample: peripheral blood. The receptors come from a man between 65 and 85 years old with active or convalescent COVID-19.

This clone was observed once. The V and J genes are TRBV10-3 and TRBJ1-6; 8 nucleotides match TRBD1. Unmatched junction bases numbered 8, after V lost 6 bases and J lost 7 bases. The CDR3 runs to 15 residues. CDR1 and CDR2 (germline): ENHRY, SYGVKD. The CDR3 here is CAIRAGGGENSPLHF. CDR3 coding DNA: TGTGCCATCAGGGCAGGGGGCGGAGAAAATTCACCCCTCCACTTT.

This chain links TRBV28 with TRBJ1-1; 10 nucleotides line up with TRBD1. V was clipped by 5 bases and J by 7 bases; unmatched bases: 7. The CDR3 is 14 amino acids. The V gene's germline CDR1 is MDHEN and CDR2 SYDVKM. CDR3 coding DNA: TGTGCCAGCAGTCCCCCGGGACAGGGGAATGAAGCTTTCTTT. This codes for CASSPPGQGNEAFF.

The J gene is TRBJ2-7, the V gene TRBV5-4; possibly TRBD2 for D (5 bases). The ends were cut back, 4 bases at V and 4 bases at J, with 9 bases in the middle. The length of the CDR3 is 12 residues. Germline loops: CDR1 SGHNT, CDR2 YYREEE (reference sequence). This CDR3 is CASSPTGYEQYF. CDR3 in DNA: TGTGCCAGCAGCCCGACGGGGTACGAGCAGTACTTC.

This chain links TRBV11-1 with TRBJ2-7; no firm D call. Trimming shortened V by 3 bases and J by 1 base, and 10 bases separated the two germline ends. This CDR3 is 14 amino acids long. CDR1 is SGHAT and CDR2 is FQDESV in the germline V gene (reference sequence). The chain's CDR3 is CASSLVDKSYEQYF. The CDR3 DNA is TGTGCCAGCAGCTTGGTCGACAAGTCCTACGAGCAGTACTTC.

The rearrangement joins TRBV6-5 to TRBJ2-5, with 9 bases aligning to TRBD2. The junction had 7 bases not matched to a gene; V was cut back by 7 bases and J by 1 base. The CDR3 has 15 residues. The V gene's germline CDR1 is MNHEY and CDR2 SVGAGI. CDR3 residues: CASKRAGGLQETQYF. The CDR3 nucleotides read TGTGCCAGCAAAAGAGCGGGAGGCCTCCAAGAGACCCAGTACTTC.

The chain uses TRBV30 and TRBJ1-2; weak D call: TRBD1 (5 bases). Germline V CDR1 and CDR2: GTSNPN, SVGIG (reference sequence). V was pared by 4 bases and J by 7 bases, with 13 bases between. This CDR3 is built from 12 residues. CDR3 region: CAWTAQDVGYTF. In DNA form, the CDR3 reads TGTGCCTGGACGGCACAGGATGTTGGCTACACCTTC.

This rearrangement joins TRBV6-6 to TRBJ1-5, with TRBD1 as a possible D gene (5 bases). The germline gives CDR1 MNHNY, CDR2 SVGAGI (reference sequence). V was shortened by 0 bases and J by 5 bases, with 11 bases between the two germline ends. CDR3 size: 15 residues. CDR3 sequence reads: CASSYSGGGDQPQHF. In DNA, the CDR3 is TGTGCCAGCAGTTACTCGGGGGGAGGGGATCAGCCCCAGCATTTT.

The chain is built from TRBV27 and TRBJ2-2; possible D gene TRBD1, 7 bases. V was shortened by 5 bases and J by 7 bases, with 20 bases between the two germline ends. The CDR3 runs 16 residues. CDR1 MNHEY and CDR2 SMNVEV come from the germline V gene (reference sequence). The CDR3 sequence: CASSPLVAGGYGELFF. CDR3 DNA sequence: TGTGCCAGCAGTCCCCTGGTTGCAGGGGGGTACGGGGAGCTGTTTTTT.

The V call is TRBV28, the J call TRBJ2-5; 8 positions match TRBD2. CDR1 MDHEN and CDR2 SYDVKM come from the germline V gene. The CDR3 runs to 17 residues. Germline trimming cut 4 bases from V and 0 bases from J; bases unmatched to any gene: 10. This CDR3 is CASSSTRLATYQETQYF. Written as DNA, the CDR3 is TGTGCCAGCAGTTCAACCCGACTAGCGACGTACCAAGAGACCCAGTACTTC.

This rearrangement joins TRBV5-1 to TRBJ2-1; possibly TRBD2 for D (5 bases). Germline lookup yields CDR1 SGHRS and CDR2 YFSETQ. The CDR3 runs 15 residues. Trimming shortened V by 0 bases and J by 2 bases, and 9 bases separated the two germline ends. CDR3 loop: CASSLARAPYNEQFF. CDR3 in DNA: TGCGCCAGCAGCTTGGCGCGGGCCCCCTACAATGAGCAGTTCTTC.

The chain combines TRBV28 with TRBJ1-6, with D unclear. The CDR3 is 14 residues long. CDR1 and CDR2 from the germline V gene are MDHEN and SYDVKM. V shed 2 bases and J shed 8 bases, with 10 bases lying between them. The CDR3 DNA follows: TGTGCCAGCAGTTTAGAGAGGCCTTATTCACCCCTCCACTTT. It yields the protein CASSLERPYSPLHF.

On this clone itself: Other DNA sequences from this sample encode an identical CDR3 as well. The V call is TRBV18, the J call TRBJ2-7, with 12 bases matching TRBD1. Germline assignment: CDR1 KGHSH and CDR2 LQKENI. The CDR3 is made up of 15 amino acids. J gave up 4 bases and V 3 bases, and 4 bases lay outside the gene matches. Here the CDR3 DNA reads TGTGCCAGCTCACCGCCGGGACAGGGGGCGTACGAGCAGTACTTC. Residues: CASSPPGQGAYEQYF.

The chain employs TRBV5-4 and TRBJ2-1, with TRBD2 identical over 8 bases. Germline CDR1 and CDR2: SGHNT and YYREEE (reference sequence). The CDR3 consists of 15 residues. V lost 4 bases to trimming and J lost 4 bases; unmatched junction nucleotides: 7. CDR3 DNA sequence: TGTGCCAGCAGCGTGGAGGTAGCGGGATACAATGAGCAGTTCTTC. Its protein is CASSVEVAGYNEQFF.

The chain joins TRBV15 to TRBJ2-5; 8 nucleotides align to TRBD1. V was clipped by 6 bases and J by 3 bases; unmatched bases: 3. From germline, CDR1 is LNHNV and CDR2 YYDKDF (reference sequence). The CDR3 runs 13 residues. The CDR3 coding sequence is TGTGCCACCAGACAGGGGGGAAAAGAGACCCAGTACTTC. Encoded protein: CATRQGGKETQYF.

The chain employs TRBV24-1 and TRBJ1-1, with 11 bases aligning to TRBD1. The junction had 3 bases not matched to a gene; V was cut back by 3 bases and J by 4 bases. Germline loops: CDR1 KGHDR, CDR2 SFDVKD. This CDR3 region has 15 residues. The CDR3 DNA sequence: TGTGCCACCAGTGATCCCGGGACAGGGGGCACTGAAGCTTTCTTT. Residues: CATSDPGTGGTEAFF.

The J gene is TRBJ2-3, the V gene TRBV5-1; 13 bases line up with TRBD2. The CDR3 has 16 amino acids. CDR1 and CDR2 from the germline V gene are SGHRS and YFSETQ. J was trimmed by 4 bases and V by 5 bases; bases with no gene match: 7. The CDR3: CASSQTSGRTADTQYF. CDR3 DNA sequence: TGCGCCAGCAGTCAGACTAGCGGGAGGACCGCAGATACGCAGTATTTT.

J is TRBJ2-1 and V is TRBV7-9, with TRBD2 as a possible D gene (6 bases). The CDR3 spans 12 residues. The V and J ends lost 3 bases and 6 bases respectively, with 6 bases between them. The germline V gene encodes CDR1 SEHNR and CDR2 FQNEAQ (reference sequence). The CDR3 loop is CASSFSGNEQFF. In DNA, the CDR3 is TGTGCCAGCAGCTTTAGCGGCAATGAGCAGTTCTTC.

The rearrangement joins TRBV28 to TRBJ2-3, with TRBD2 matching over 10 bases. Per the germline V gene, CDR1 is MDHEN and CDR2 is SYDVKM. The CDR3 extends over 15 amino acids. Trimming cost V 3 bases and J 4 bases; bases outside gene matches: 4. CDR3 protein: CASSFGLAGADTQYF. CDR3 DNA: TGTGCCAGCAGTTTCGGGCTAGCGGGAGCAGATACGCAGTATTTT.

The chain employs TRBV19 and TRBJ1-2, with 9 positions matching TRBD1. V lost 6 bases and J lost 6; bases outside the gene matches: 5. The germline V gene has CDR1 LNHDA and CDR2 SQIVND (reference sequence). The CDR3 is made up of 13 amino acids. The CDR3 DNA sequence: TGTGCCAGTAGACAGAGGACAGGGGATGGCTACACCTTC. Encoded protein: CASRQRTGDGYTF.

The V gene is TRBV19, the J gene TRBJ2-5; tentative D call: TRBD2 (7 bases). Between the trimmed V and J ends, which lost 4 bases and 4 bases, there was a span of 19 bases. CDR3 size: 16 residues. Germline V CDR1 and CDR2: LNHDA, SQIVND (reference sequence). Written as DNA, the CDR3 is TGTGCCAGTAGTACCCTGGGGGGGGCTACGGGAGAGACCCAGTACTTC. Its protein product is CASSTLGGATGETQYF.

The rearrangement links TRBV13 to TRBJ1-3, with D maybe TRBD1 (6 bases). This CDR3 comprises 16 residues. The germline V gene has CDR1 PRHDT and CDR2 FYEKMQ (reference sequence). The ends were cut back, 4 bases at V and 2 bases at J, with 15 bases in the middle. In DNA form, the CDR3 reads TGTGCCAGCAGCTCGACTTCGGGGGGCACTGGAAACACCATATATTTT. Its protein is CASSSTSGGTGNTIYF.

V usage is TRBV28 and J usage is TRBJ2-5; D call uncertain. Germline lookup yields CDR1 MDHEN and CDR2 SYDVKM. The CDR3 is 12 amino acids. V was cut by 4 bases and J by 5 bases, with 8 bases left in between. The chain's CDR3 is CASSSRLETQYF. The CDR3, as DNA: TGTGCCAGCAGTTCTAGATTGGAGACCCAGTACTTC.

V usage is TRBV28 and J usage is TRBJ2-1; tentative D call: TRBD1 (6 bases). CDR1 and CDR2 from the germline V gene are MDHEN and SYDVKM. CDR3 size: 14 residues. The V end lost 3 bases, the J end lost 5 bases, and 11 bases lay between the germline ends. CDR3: CASSLIQGNNEQFF. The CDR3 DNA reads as TGTGCCAGCAGTTTGATACAGGGTAACAATGAGCAGTTCTTC.

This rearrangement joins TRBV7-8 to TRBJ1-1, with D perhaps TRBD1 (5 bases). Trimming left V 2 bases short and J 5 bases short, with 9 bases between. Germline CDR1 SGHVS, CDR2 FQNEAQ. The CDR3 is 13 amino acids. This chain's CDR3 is CASSLTGGTEAFF. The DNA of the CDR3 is TGTGCCAGCAGCTTAACTGGGGGGACTGAAGCTTTCTTT.

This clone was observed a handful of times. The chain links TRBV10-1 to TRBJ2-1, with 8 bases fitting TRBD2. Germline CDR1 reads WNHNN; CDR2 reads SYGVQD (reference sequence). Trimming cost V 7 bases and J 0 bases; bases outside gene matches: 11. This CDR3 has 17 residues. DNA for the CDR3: TGCGCCAGCAACCCCCTTACCGGGACTAGCTCCTACAATGAGCAGTTCTTC. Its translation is CASNPLTGTSSYNEQFF.

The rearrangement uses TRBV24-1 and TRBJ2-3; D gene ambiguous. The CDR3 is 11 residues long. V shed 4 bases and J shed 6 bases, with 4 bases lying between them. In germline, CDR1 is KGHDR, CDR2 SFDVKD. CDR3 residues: CATSDRDTQYF. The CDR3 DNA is TGTGCCACCAGTGACCGGGATACGCAGTATTTT.

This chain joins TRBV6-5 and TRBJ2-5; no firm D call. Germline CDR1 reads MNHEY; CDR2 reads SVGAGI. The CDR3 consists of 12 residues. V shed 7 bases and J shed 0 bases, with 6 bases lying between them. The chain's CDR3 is CASTSYQETQYF. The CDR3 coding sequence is TGTGCCAGCACGTCTTACCAAGAGACCCAGTACTTC.

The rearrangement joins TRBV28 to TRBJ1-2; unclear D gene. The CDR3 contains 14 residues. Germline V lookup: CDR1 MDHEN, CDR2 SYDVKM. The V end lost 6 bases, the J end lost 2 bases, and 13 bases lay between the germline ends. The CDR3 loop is CASSEHSNNYGYTF. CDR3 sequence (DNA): TGTGCCAGCAGCGAGCACAGTAACAACTATGGCTACACCTTC.

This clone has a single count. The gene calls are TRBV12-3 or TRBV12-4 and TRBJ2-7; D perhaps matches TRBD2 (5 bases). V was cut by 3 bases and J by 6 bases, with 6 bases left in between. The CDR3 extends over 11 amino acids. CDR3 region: CASSLRVEQYF. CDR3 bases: TGTGCCAGCAGTTTGCGGGTCGAGCAGTACTTC.

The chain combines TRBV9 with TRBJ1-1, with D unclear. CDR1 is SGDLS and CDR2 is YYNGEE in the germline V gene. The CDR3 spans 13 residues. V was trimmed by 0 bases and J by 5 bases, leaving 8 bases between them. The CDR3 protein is CASSVGERTEAFF. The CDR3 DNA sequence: TGTGCCAGCAGCGTAGGTGAGAGGACTGAAGCTTTCTTT.

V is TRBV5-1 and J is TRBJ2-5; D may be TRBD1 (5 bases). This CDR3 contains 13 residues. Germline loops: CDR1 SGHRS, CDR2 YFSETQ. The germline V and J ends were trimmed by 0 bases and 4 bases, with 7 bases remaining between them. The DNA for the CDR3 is TGCGCCAGCAGCTTGGACAGGTCAGAGACCCAGTACTTC. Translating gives CASSLDRSETQYF.